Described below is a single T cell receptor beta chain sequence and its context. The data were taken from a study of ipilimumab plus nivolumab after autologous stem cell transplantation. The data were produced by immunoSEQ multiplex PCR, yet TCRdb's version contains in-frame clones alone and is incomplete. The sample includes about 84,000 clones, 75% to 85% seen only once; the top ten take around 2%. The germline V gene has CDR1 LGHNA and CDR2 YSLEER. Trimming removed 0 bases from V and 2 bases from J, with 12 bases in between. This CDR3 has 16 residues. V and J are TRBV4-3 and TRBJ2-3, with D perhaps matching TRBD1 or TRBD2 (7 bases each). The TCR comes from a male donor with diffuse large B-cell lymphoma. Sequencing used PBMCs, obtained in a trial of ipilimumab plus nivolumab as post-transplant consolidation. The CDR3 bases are TGCGCCAGCAGCCAAGACAGGGGGGGCCTCACAGATACGCAGTATTTT. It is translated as CASSQDRGGLTDTQYF.